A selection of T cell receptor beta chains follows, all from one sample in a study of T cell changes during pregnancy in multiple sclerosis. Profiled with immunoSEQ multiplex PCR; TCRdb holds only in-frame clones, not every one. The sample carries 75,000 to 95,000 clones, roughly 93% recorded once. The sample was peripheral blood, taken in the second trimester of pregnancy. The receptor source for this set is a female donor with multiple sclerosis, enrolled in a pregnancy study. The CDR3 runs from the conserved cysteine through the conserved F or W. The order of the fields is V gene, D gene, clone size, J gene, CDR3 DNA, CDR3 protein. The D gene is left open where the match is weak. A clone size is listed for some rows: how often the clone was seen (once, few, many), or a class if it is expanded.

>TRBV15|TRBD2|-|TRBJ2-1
TGTGCCACCAGCAGAGAGGGCGGGGGTACTTACAATGAGCAGTTCTTC
CATSREGGGTYNEQFF
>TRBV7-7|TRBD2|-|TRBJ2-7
TGTGCTAGCAGTCCCGGACTAGCGGGGGAGCAGTACTTC
CASSPGLAGEQYF
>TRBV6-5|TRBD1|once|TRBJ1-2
TGTGCCAGCAGTTACTCGAATCGACAGGGACATGGCTACACCTTC
CASSYSNRQGHGYTF
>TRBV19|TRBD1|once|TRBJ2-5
TGTGCCAGTAGTACAAGACAGGGAGAGACCCAGTACTTC
CASSTRQGETQYF
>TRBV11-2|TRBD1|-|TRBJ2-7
TGTGCCAGCAGCTCCGGACAGGTCAACCCTTACGAGCAGTACTTC
CASSSGQVNPYEQYF
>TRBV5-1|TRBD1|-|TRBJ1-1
TGCGCCAGCAGCATTGGGACAGCCACTGAAGCTTTCTTT
CASSIGTATEAFF
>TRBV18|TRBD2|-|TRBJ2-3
TGTGCCAGCTCTCCGACTAGCGGGACCCTTTTCACAGATACGCAGTATTTT
CASSPTSGTLFTDTQYF
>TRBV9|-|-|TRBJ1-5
TGTGCCAGCAGCGTAGAGGCTGAGCCGGGACACAATCAGCCCCAGCATTTT
CASSVEAEPGHNQPQHF
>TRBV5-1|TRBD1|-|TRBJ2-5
TGCGCCAGCAGCTCCAGGGGGATTGAGACCCAGTACTTC
CASSSRGIETQYF
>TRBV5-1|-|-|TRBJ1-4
TGCGCCAGCAGCTTGGACAAACCAACTAATGAAAAACTGTTTTTT
CASSLDKPTNEKLFF
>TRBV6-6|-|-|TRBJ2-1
TGTGCCAGCAGCAAAGACAGCTACAATGAGCAGTTCTTC
CASSKDSYNEQFF
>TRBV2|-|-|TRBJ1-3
TGTGCCAGCAGAAAGCAGGGGTCCGGCTCTGGAAACACCATATATTTT
CASRKQGSGSGNTIYF
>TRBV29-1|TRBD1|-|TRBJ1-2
TGCAGCGTACGGACCGGGACAGGGGGCGTCGTTGGCTACACCTTC
CSVRTGTGGVVGYTF
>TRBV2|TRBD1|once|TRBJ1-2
TGTGCCAGCAGTGAAGCACAGGGGGTATATGGCTACACCTTC
CASSEAQGVYGYTF
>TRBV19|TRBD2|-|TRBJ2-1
TGTGCCAGTAGTTTACTAGCGGGGGGATACAATGAGCAGTTCTTC
CASSLLAGGYNEQFF
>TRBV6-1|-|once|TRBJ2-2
TGTGCCAGCAGTGTGGGGAGGAATTGGAACACCGGGGAGCTGTTTTTT
CASSVGRNWNTGELFF
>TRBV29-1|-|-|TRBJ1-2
TGCAGCGCCGTGCCGGGATCTGGCTATGGCTACACCTTC
CSAVPGSGYGYTF
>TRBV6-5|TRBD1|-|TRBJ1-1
TGTGCCAGCAGAAACTTAGGACAGGGCACTGAAGCTTTCTTT
CASRNLGQGTEAFF
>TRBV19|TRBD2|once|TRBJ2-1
TGTGCCAGTAGTCGAGGACTAGCGGCAAGCTCCTACAATGAGCAGTTCTTC
CASSRGLAASSYNEQFF
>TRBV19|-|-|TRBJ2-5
TGTGCCAGTAGTATGGGGCCGCCCCAACGACAAGAGACCCAGTACTTC
CASSMGPPQRQETQYF
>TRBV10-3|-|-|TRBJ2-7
TGTGCCATCAGTGAAGGGGACGAGCAGTACTTC
CAISEGDEQYF
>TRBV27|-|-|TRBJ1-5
TGTGCCAGCAGGTATATCTCTGAGGTGGACAGTAATAGCAATCAGCCCCAGCATTTT
CASRYISEVDSNSNQPQHF
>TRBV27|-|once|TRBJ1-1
TGTGCCAGCAGTTTCAGACCGAGGGCTGAAGCTTTCTTT
CASSFRPRAEAFF
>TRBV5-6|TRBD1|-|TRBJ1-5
TGTGCCAGCAGCTTTGGGACAGGGAATCAGCCCCAGCATTTT
CASSFGTGNQPQHF
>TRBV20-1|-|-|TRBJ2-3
TGCAGTGCAGCAGGGAAAGATACGCAGTATTTT
CSAAGKDTQYF
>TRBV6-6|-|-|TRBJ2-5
TGTGCCAGCAGTAATTTTCAACCCGCGTCGATACCGTACTTC
CASSNFQPASIPYF
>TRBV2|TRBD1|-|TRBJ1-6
TGTGCCAGCAGCTCCGGGACAGGCGTTTCACCCCTCCACTTT
CASSSGTGVSPLHF
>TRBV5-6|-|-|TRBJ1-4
TGTGCCAGCAGCTTAAGGACTCCAGGCGGTGAAAAACTGTTTTTT
CASSLRTPGGEKLFF
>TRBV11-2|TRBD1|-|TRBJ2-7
TGTGCCAGCAGCTACGGGACAGCTGAATACGAGCAGTACTTC
CASSYGTAEYEQYF
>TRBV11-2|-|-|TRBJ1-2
TGTGCCAGCAGCTCGAGATCGACAGAGGCGAAATTTAACTATGGCTACACCTTC
CASSSRSTEAKFNYGYTF
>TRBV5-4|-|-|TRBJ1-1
TGTGCCAGCAGAGGCGGGGGGAACACTGAAGCTTTCTTT
CASRGGGNTEAFF
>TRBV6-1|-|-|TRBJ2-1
TGTGCCAGCAGTGAAGCCGAGGTAAATGAGCAGTTCTTC
CASSEAEVNEQFF
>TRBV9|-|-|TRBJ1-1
TGTGCCAGCAGCGCCGAGCGTGGGTGGACTGAAGCTTTCTTT
CASSAERGWTEAFF
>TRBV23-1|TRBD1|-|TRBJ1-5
TGCGCCAGCAGTCAACGGACAGGGGTCGAGGTCAGCAATCAGCCCCAGCATTTT
CASSQRTGVEVSNQPQHF
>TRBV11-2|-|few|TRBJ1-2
TGTGCCAGCAGCCCAGGGGTCAATAACTATGGCTACACCTTC
CASSPGVNNYGYTF
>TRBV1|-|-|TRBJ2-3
TGCACCAGCTCTTTTACTGGCGGGAGGGCGACAGATACGCAGTATTTT
CTSSFTGGRATDTQYF
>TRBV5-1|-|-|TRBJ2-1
TGCGCCAGCAGCCCGACACTGGATACCTACAATGAGCAGTTCTTC
CASSPTLDTYNEQFF
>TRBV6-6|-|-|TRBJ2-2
TGTGCCAGCGGCGGAAACACCGGGGAGCTGTTTTTT
CASGGNTGELFF
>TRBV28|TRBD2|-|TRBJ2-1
TGTGCCAGCAGTCCCGGACTAGTAAGATCGCTCACCGACAATGAGCAGTTCTTC
CASSPGLVRSLTDNEQFF
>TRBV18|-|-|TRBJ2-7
TGTGCCAGCTCCCAGGAGACAGGCCCTTACGAGCAGTACTTC
CASSQETGPYEQYF
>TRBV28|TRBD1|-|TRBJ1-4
TGTGCCAGCAGCGATCCGACAGGGATAGGCGAAAAACTGTTTTTT
CASSDPTGIGEKLFF
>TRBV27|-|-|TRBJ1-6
TGTGCCAGCAAAGATGGAGTCAGCTCACCCCTCCACTTT
CASKDGVSSPLHF